Following are 6 T cell receptor beta chains from one sample sequenced in a study of response to subunit inactivated influenza vaccine. Each CDR3 protein is one row after TCRdb ran MiXCR on the RT-PCR reads. The table has hundreds of thousands of distinct CDR3 sequences, 11% to 15% seen once. Sequencing used PBMCs from blood, obtained less than 15 days before vaccination. These receptors were collected from a man aged 45 to 65 who received an inactivated influenza vaccine.

V usage is TRBV6-1 and J usage is TRBJ2-1; TRBD1 is a possible D gene (5 bases). With 1 base removed from V and 7 bases from J, the gap between germline ends came to 8 bases. The length of the CDR3 is 13 residues. Per the germline V gene, CDR1 is MNHNS and CDR2 is SASEGT. The CDR3 coding sequence is TGTGCCAGCAGTGAAGACAGGTTAAATGAGCAGTTCTTC. The encoded protein is CASSEDRLNEQFF.

The chain joins TRBV5-1 to TRBJ2-2, with 9 bases identical to TRBD1. The CDR3 extends over 15 amino acids. CDR1 is SGHRS and CDR2 is YFSETQ in the germline V gene. V lost 3 bases and J lost 4; bases outside the gene matches: 4. The CDR3 region is CASSWTGAGTGELFF. CDR3 nucleotides: TGCGCCAGCAGCTGGACAGGGGCGGGCACCGGGGAGCTGTTTTTT.

The V and J genes are TRBV12-3 or TRBV12-4 and TRBJ2-1; 10 bases are shared with TRBD2. CDR3 length: 16 residues. V lost 3 bases and J lost 6; bases outside the gene matches: 8. The CDR3 nucleotides read TGTGCCAGCAGTTTTTTAGGAGCGGGGGGGCCCAATGAGCAGTTCTTC. This translates into CASSFLGAGGPNEQFF.

The chain joins TRBV3-1 to TRBJ1-5; D uncertain. V lost 1 base and J lost 7, with 8 bases in between. The length of the CDR3 is 13 residues. CDR1 is LGHDT, CDR2 YNNKEL, per germline (reference sequence). The CDR3 DNA follows: TGTGCCAGCAGCCAAGGAGGGCCCCAGCCCCAGCATTTT. It is translated as CASSQGGPQPQHF.

This chain uses TRBV12-5 with TRBJ2-1; 8 nucleotides agree with TRBD2. This CDR3 has 16 residues. Germline V gene sequence: CDR1 LGHNT, CDR2 FRNRAP. J was trimmed by 5 bases and V by 7 bases; bases with no gene match: 13. The CDR3 sequence is CASAAGSLAGDNEQFF. CDR3 sequence (DNA): TGTGCTAGTGCCGCTGGGAGTCTAGCGGGTGACAATGAGCAGTTCTTC. The variable domain in full, completed from reference TRBV12-5 and TRBJ2-1, reads DARVTQTPRHKVTEMGQEVTMRCQPILGHNTVFWYRQTMMQGLELLAYFRNRAPLDDSGMPKDRFSAEMPDATLATLKIQPSEPRDSAVYFCASAAGSLAGDNEQFFGPGTRLTVL.

This clonotype has only a few counts. The chain couples TRBV28 to TRBJ2-1; unclear D gene. The V gene's germline CDR1 is MDHEN and CDR2 SYDVKM. The CDR3 loop spans 12 amino acids. V was trimmed by 2 bases and J by 12 bases, leaving 11 bases between them. CDR3 amino acids: CASSLDGWGQFF. DNA of the CDR3: TGTGCCAGCAGTTTAGACGGATGGGGGCAGTTCTTC. The full variable domain, with the rest looked up from reference TRBV28 and TRBJ2-1, is DVKVTQSSRYLVKRTGEKVFLECVQDMDHENMFWYRQDPGLGLRLIYFSYDVKMKEKGDIPEGYSVSREKKERFSLILESASTNQTSMYLCASSLDGWGQFFGPGTRLTVL.